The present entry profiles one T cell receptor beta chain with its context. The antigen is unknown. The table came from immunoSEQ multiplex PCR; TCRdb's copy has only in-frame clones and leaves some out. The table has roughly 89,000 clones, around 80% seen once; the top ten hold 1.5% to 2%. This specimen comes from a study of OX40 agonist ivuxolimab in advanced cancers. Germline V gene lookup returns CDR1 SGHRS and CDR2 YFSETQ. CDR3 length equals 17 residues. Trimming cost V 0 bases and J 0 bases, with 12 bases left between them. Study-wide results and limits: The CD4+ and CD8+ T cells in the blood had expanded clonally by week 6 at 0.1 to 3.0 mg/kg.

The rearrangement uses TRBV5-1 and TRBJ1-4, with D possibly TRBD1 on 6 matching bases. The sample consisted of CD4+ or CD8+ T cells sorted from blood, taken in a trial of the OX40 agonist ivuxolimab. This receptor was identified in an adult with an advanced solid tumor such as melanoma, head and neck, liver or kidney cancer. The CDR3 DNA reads TGCGCCAGCAGCTTGGACGGACAGCTTGCAACTAATGAAAAACTGTTTTTT. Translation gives CASSLDGQLATNEKLFF.